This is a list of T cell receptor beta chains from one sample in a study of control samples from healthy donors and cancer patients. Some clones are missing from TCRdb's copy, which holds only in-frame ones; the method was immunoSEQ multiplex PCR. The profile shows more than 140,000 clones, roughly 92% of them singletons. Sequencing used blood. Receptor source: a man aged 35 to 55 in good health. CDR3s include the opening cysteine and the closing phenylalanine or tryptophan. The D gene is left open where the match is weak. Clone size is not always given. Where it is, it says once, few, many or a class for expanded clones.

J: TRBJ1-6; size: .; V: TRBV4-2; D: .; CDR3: CASSQDSRRAVHNSPLHF; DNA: TGTGCCAGCAGCCAAGACTCCCGGAGGGCAGTCCATAATTCACCCCTCCACTTT
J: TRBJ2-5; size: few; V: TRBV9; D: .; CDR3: CASSVVQGGQETQYF; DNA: TGTGCCAGCAGCGTAGTACAGGGCGGCCAAGAGACCCAGTACTTC
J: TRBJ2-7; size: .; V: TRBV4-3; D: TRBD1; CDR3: CASSQEMGQGYEQYF; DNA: TGCGCCAGCAGCCAAGAAATGGGACAGGGATACGAGCAGTACTTC
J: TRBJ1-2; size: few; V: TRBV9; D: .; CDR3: CASSESDRSYGYTF; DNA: TGTGCCAGCAGCGAAAGTGACAGGTCCTATGGCTACACCTTC
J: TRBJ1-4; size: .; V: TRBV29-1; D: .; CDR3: CSVDSGEGEKLFF; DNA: TGCAGCGTTGATTCAGGAGAGGGCGAAAAACTGTTTTTT
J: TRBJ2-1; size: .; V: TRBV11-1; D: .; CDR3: CASSLTRDNYNEQFF; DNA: TGTGCCAGCAGCTTAACCCGCGACAACTACAATGAGCAGTTCTTC
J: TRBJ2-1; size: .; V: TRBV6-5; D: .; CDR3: CASLRDLYNEQFF; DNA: TGTGCCAGTCTCCGGGACCTGTACAATGAGCAGTTCTTC
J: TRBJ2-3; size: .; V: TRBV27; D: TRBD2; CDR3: CASSPAGSLTDTQYF; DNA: TGTGCCAGCAGCCCAGCGGGATCCCTCACAGATACGCAGTATTTT
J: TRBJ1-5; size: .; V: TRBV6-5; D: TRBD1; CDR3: CASSTGTGDVQPQHF; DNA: TGTGCCAGCAGTACCGGGACAGGGGATGTTCAGCCCCAGCATTTT
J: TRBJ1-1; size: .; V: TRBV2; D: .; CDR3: CASSERTQGAFF; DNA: TGTGCCAGCAGTGAACGGACTCAGGGGGCTTTCTTT
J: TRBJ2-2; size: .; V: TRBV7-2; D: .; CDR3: CASSLFVDLYTGELFF; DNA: TGTGCCAGCAGCTTATTTGTGGACTTATACACCGGGGAGCTGTTTTTT
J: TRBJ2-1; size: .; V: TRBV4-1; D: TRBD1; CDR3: CASSQVGQGAVYNEQFF; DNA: TGCGCCAGCAGCCAAGTGGGGCAGGGGGCTGTCTACAATGAGCAGTTCTTC
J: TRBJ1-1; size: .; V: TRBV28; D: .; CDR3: CASDGGGADEAFF; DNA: TGTGCCAGCGACGGTGGGGGCGCGGATGAAGCTTTCTTT
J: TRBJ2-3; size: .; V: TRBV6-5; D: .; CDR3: CASSYRQNTDTQYF; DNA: TGTGCCAGCAGTTACAGACAGAACACAGATACGCAGTATTTT
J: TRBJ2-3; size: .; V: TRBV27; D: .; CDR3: CASSRESRGHSTDTQYF; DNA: TGTGCCAGCAGCCGAGAATCGAGAGGGCATAGCACAGATACGCAGTATTTT
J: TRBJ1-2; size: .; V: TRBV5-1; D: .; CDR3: CASSRSTPNYGYTF; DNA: TGCGCCAGCAGCCGGAGTACCCCTAACTATGGCTACACCTTC
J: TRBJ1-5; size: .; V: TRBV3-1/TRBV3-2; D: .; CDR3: CASSQDRGQPQHF; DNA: TGTGCCAGCAGCCAAGATCGAGGGCAGCCCCAGCATTTT